This T cell receptor (beta chain) was captured in a study of cytomegalovirus exposure and HLA in healthy donors (dated by TCRdb to between 2016 and 2019). In terms of the full investigation: In an earlier analysis of 587 of the donors, around 290 Gb of sequence data and 90 million to 130 million unique TCR beta sequences from about 179 million T cells were reported. The T cell repertoires of some 700 subjects were profiled by immunosequencing and related to cytomegalovirus serostatus. The study was designed to test whether signatures of past pathogen exposure could be identified by cataloging public T cell receptors. A few DR-DQ haplotypes were handled as single units for association and clustering because linkage in the cohort was strong. The study combined high-throughput TCR immunosequencing, statistical association of individual TCRs with disease status, and machine learning to predict cytomegalovirus infection status. In a later analysis, previously published TCR beta repertoires from roughly 710 donors were re-analyzed and high-resolution HLA genotyping was added so that TCR occurrence patterns could be studied. A later genetic analysis used genome-wide SNP genotypes for about 65% of the roughly 700 donors, treating that subset as a discovery cohort. Donor age, sex, ethnicity and CMV serostatus were compiled together with the repertoire data. Of the roughly 400 genotyped donors, about 80% fell in the genetic ancestry cluster associated with self-reported Caucasian donors. HLA typing included class I and class II loci at four-digit resolution. Among almost 400 genotyped donors of the cohort, an average of approximately 240,000 unique TCR beta nucleotide sequences were sequenced per donor, around 20% of them non-productive. In the later analysis, no new phenotypic data were used to find candidate immune exposures; instead, reliance was placed on TCR beta sequences and their occurrence across donors. An early release that covered some 640 HLA-typed donors contained around 300 gigabases of sequencing data and tens of millions of unique TCR sequences. A separate validation cohort of roughly 130 different subjects was used in addition to the roughly 670-subject first cohort. Typing coverage varied by locus: roughly 629-640 donors for A, B, C, DRB1 and DQB1; 500 to 550 for DQA1; some 610 for DPA1; roughly 450 for DPB1. To decide whether each TCR beta V gene segment behaved as functional or pseudogenic, an earlier analysis of several hundred of the donors relied on high-throughput TCR beta sequencing. Every discovery cohort repertoire had been produced on one sequencing platform. Results the study describes overall, beyond this receptor: CMV serostatus was the only immune exposure information available for the cohort. The study gave a list of roughly 150 TCR beta chains associated with cytomegalovirus. According to a later analysis, parvovirus B19, influenza, CMV and Epstein-Barr virus appeared linked to several top co-occurrence clusters. In an earlier analysis of a few hundred of the donors, most TCR beta V segments were observed in productive rearrangements about 87% or about 30% of the time, broadly matching IMGT annotations. The sequencing pipeline was judged likely to have produced a cluster of highly shared sequence variants as a technical artifact. A further reported finding was that TCR beta sequences accurately predicted the HLA-A and HLA-B alleles for most subjects in the first cohort. According to a later analysis, TCR association rates differed among HLA loci, with DRB1 alleles showing the most associated TCRs and HLA-C alleles showing the fewest. Roughly 15 rarely observed V segments, including chromosome 9 orphons, were excluded from the earlier analysis of a few hundred of the donors because counts were too low. The authors suggested that the approach could potentially be generalized to other disease states and immunological phenotypes. Linkage disequilibrium might explain the correlated functional status among segregating V segments, but an unknown experimental factor could not be excluded. Because some donors lacked HLA typing at each locus, the association tests relied only on the typed subset. An association between a missense DCLRE1C variant and V-gene and J-gene trimming of TCR beta chains was found in a later genetic analysis and replicated in an independent cohort. Roughly uniform sequencing depth across donors was assumed in presence/absence analyses, although this assumption may not hold. Some IMGT-functional V segments, including TRBV6-2 and TRBV6-3, could not be told apart with the 87-base-pair reads, so those segments were excluded. In a later analysis, HLA-associated TCR beta chains were found to be more clonally expanded and to have lower generation probabilities than equally common non-associated chains. The classifier was reported to diagnose cytomegalovirus status with high specificity and sensitivity in both the original cohort and the validation cohort. In a later analysis, most CMV-associated TCR beta chains were found to appear HLA-restricted, with HLA associations seemingly driven largely by CMV exposure. The cohort was sequenced for TCR beta chains only, and without alpha or paired-chain data the features that could be detected were limited. Compared with the 666-donor mean, donors in an Asian-associated ancestry cluster had fewer N-insertions in productive TCRs, according to a later genetic analysis. When HLA alleles, especially DR and DQ, strongly co-occurred, attributing TCR associations to individual alleles was difficult. A few of the identified cytomegalovirus-associated TCR beta chains were confirmed in vitro to be specific for cytomegalovirus antigens. Across donors, most TCR sequences were observed very rarely, whereas some public TCRs were present in many individuals. In a later analysis, some 18,000 TCR beta sequences were associated with specific HLA alleles at a false discovery rate of 0.05.

V is trimmed back by 4 bases and J by 3 bases, and the junction contains 4 bases that no gene match accounts for. The CDR3 numbers 15 residues from cysteine through phenylalanine. The DNA shown is the 45-base CDR3, in frame from base 1. CDR1 SGHDN and CDR2 FVKESK are derived from the germline V gene. Turning to this clone: Its target antigen remains unknown. Base-call qualities are not available, and no considerably larger clone is one nucleotide away.

In total, around 600 healthy bone marrow donors made up the cohort. Cohort members were all nominally healthy when sampled, although unrecorded immune exposures were likely present. The donor tested CMV seronegative and was one of the 352 seronegative cohort members. A peripheral blood sample was provided by each donor, and peripheral blood mononuclear cells were used for TCR beta sequencing. The Qiagen DNeasy Blood Extraction Kit was used to extract genomic DNA from the blood cell samples. Library preparation was by the immunoSEQ multiplex PCR assay. For the multiplex PCR, a mixture combining 60 forward primers for TCR Vbeta segments and 13 reverse primers for TCR Jbeta segments was used. A multiplex PCR assay on genomic DNA amplified the CDR3 region of rearranged TCR beta genes. Amplified TCR beta libraries were sequenced as 87-base-pair reads on the Illumina HiSeq System. In the authors' own workflow: Across the 700 or so repertoires, a later analysis counted 78 million or so unique TCR beta chains, 8.5 million to 12 million of which were shared by at least two donors. A nearest-neighbor algorithm error-corrected the raw reads and collapsed the reads into unique sequences, merging closely related sequences to remove PCR and sequencing errors. Alignment of CDR3 sequences to IMGT reference sequences was used to assign V, D and J gene segments. Each retained sequence needed at least a six-nucleotide match to both a V gene segment and a J gene segment. A rearrangement was called productive if the CDR3 had no stop codons and remained in frame with V and J, and every other rearrangement was called non-productive. CDR3 was defined according to IMGT convention as the region running from the second conserved V-encoded cysteine to the conserved J-encoded phenylalanine. In an earlier analysis of around 540 of the donors, sequences lacking an unambiguous match to a single V gene segment were excluded. In an earlier analysis of around 600 of the donors, V segments were called functional above 56.7% productive rearrangements and were called segregating when the between-donor standard deviation exceeded 5%. A statistical classification framework was built for diagnosing cytomegalovirus status from the catalog of TCR beta chain sequences. In a later analysis, TCR nucleotide sequences were compared against IMGT/GENE-DB human TR gene sequences so that V and J genes could be assigned. Using the TCRdist pipeline, a later analysis assigned CDR3 sequences along with most-parsimonious VDJ recombination scenarios. In a later analysis, every TCR beta chain was defined by the combination of its CDR3 amino acid sequence and its V-gene family, and reads without a unique V-gene family were dropped. A later analysis removed 450 to 600 highly shared, low-generation-probability nucleotide sequences to deal with suspected cross-contamination and a sequencing artifact. A later analysis calculated a clonal expansion index for each public chain from normalized within-repertoire ranks of inferred template counts. Generation probabilities in a later analysis came from a VDJ recombination model fitted to out-of-frame rearrangements, and those results were checked against IGoR. A later analysis scored TCR-TCR, TCR-HLA and TCR-CMV co-occurrence with hypergeometric tests, applying a repertoire-size bias correction to TCR pairs. False discovery rates were estimated in a later analysis by permuting HLA or CMV assignments 20 times. In a later analysis, co-occurring TCRs were grouped using DBSCAN, and TCRdist sequence similarity was added for clustering within HLA-allele-positive subsets. For co-occurrence clustering, repertoires with fewer than 30,000 or more than 120,000 public chains were excluded, along with 4 to 6 repertoires with anomalous nucleotide sharing. The table comes from immuneACCESS by way of TCRdb, which keeps in-frame sequences with V and J called. Part of the clones is missing from these tables; in studies checked, under half for an unresolved V gene and the rest for unknown reasons. The DNA was the basis for D and trimming; V, J and clone size are from that table. The table for this sample lists 100,000 to 120,000 clones; roughly 80% of them were counted only once. 1.3% of the sample comes from the top ten.

The receptor was isolated from a woman aged 25-40 years in good health and CMV-seronegative. The chain uses TRBV14 and TRBJ2-3; 10 bases in the middle match TRBD2. Material for sequencing was PBMCs. CDR3 region: CASSRTSGLTDTQYF. The DNA reads as follows: TGTGCCAGCAGCCGGACTAGCGGATTAACAGATACGCAGTATTTT.